The 20 T cell receptor beta chains given below trace back to one sample, sequenced in a study of T cell clones after liver transplantation (dated by TCRdb to about 2019). Library preparation was by the immunoSEQ multiplex PCR assay. In TCRdb, the immuneACCESS table is reduced to in-frame sequences with V and J assigned. These tables do not hold every clone; where another copy was compared, an unresolved V gene accounts for under half, and the others remain unexplained. The sample data list 40,000 to 65,000 clones, and approximately 88% of these were observed just once. The biggest ten clones account for roughly 8.1% of the sample. The sample's time point label, in plain terms: pre-transplant. The sample was CD4+ T cells from blood, taken before liver transplant. The receptors shown here come from a human donor who received a liver transplant.

The chain links TRBV5-4 to TRBJ2-3, with 9 bases matching TRBD2. V lost 2 bases and J lost 0; bases outside the gene matches: 10. CDR1 and CDR2 from the germline V gene are SGHNT and YYREEE (reference sequence). CDR3 length: 18 residues. The CDR3 bases are TGTGCCAGCAGCTTAAGATTAACTAGCGGGTCTAGCACAGATACGCAGTATTTT. Translating it yields CASSLRLTSGSSTDTQYF.

V usage is TRBV7-2 and J usage is TRBJ2-1; 12 nucleotides line up with TRBD2. This CDR3 comprises 17 residues. Germline trimming cut 2 bases from V and 9 bases from J; bases unmatched to any gene: 11. From germline, CDR1 is SGHTA and CDR2 FQGNSA. The DNA for the CDR3 is TGTGCCAGCAGCTTAAAGTGGGGGGGACTAGCGGGCTCTGAGCAGTTCTTC. Encoded protein: CASSLKWGGLAGSEQFF.

The chain couples TRBV7-2 to TRBJ2-7, with TRBD2 as a possible D gene (6 bases). V was clipped by 1 base and J by 2 bases, with 12 bases between them. Germline CDR1 SGHTA, CDR2 FQGNSA. The CDR3 consists of 15 residues. CDR3 DNA: TGTGCCAGCAGCTTAGGGCAGGGAGGAACCTACGAGCAGTACTTC. This gives the protein CASSLGQGGTYEQYF. Based on the CDR3 plus reference TRBV7-2 and TRBJ2-7, the full variable domain is GAGVSQSPSNKVTEKGKDVELRCDPISGHTALYWYRQSLGQGLEFLIYFQGNSAPDKSGLPSDRFSAERTGGSVSTLTIQRTQQEDSAVYLCASSLGQGGTYEQYFGPGTRLTVT.

The count of this clone is one. The gene calls are TRBV10-3 and TRBJ2-3; D is ambiguous. CDR3 size: 13 residues. Germline V gene lookup returns CDR1 ENHRY and CDR2 SYGVKD. V shed 3 bases and J shed 8 bases, with 12 bases lying between them. CDR3 amino acids: CAISEERAATQYF. The CDR3 DNA is TGTGCCATCAGTGAAGAAAGAGCCGCTACGCAGTATTTT.

The genes are TRBV9 and TRBJ2-6; TRBD1 matches at 8 bases. Per germline, CDR1 SGDLS and CDR2 YYNGEE. The CDR3 length is 18 residues. V lost 0 bases, J lost 2 bases, and 7 bases stayed unmatched. The CDR3 DNA is TGTGCCAGCAGCGTAGCTGGAGGACAGGGTCCTGGGGCCAACGTCCTGACTTTC. Translating gives CASSVAGGQGPGANVLTF.

This chain joins TRBV7-2 and TRBJ1-4, with D possibly TRBD1 on 5 matching bases. The CDR3 runs to 17 residues. Trimming cost V 3 bases and J 4 bases, with 18 bases left between them. Germline V gene data show CDR1 as SGHTA and CDR2 as FQGNSA. The CDR3 DNA sequence: TGTGCCAGCAGCTTCGTCCCATCCTCCGGGGGTAATGAAAAACTGTTTTTT. Translating gives CASSFVPSSGGNEKLFF.

The chain carries TRBV7-2 and TRBJ2-1; 8 bases agree with TRBD2. The CDR3 runs to 12 residues. CDR1 and CDR2 (germline): SGHTA, FQGNSA. Trimming at V came to 8 bases and at J to 8 bases, leaving 5 bases not matched to a gene. The CDR3 DNA follows: TGTGCCAGCCGATCGGGGGGGTATGAGCAGTTCTTC. This translates into CASRSGGYEQFF.

The chain recombines TRBV7-3 with TRBJ2-2; TRBD2 agrees at 14 bases. Germline V CDR1 and CDR2: SGHTA, FQGTGA. This CDR3 spans 19 amino acids. The trim removed 5 bases at V and 1 base at J, leaving 9 bases unmatched. The CDR3 DNA sequence: TGTGCCAGCAGCCCATACGGGACTAGCGGGGGCCAGAACACCGGGGAGCTGTTTTTT. Its protein product is CASSPYGTSGGQNTGELFF.

The chain uses TRBV2 and TRBJ2-2; 8 bases map to TRBD1. The CDR3 totals 13 residues. The trim removed 8 bases at V and 6 bases at J, leaving 5 bases unmatched. The germline CDR1 and CDR2 sequences are SNHLY and FYNNEI. CDR3 in DNA: TGTGCCAGCCGACAGGGGAAGGCCGGGGAGCTGTTTTTT. It is translated as CASRQGKAGELFF. Full variable domain (rest looked up from reference TRBV2 and TRBJ2-2): EPEVTQTPSHQVTQMGQEVILRCVPISNHLYFYWYRQILGQKVEFLVSFYNNEISEKSEIFDDQFSVERPDGSNFTLKIRSTKLEDSAMYFCASRQGKAGELFFGEGSRLTVL.

The V gene is TRBV7-3, the J gene TRBJ1-1, with TRBD1 as a possible D gene (5 bases). Germline CDR1 and CDR2: SGHTA and FQGTGA. The CDR3 extends over 16 amino acids. V dropped 0 bases and J dropped 5 bases, with 16 bases sitting between them. This chain's CDR3 is CASSLTRGQGVTEAFF. The CDR3 nucleotides are TGTGCCAGCAGCTTAACTAGGGGTCAGGGAGTAACTGAAGCTTTCTTT.

This clone showed up just once. This rearrangement joins TRBV7-9 to TRBJ2-3; D remains ambiguous. Trimming pared 4 bases from V and 12 bases from J, leaving 17 bases between. The CDR3 has 13 residues. From germline, CDR1 is SEHNR and CDR2 FQNEAQ (reference sequence). The CDR3 is CASSSLEIALQYF. The CDR3, as DNA: TGTGCCAGCAGCTCTCTAGAAATCGCTCTACAGTATTTT.

This chain uses TRBV19 with TRBJ2-5; D is ambiguous. The germline gives CDR1 LNHDA, CDR2 SQIVND (reference sequence). V was trimmed by 5 bases and J by 3 bases, leaving 10 bases between them. This CDR3 is 13 amino acids long. For the CDR3, the DNA is TGTGCCAGTAGTGACTTAACGAAAGAGACCCAGTACTTC. Residues: CASSDLTKETQYF.

The chain combines TRBV28 with TRBJ1-2; D is ambiguous. CDR1 is MDHEN, CDR2 SYDVKM, per germline. The V and J ends lost 3 bases and 8 bases respectively, with 10 bases between them. The CDR3 extends over 12 amino acids. The CDR3 DNA reads TGTGCCAGCAGTTTTGGGTCCCGGGGCTACACCTTC. Its protein product is CASSFGSRGYTF.

The chain is built from TRBV9 and TRBJ2-3, with D possibly being TRBD1 (6 bases). The V gene lost 0 bases and the J gene lost 3 bases, with 14 bases spanning the gap. The CDR3 loop spans 16 amino acids. CDR1 and CDR2 (germline): SGDLS, YYNGEE. In DNA, the CDR3 is TGTGCCAGCAGCGTAGAGGAATTAGGACAGACAGATACGCAGTATTTT. Translating gives CASSVEELGQTDTQYF. The variable domain in full, with the rest retrieved from reference TRBV9 and TRBJ2-3, is DSGVTQTPKHLITATGQRVTLRCSPRSGDLSVYWYQQSLDQGLQFLIQYYNGEERAKGNILERFSAQQFPDLHSELNLSSLELGDSALYFCASSVEELGQTDTQYFGPGTRLTVL.

The genes are TRBV5-6 and TRBJ1-2; TRBD1 matches at 10 bases. Looked up from germline, CDR1 is SGHDT and CDR2 is YYEEEE. The CDR3 runs 15 residues. The trim removed 2 bases at V and 4 bases at J, leaving 5 bases unmatched. In DNA, the CDR3 is TGTGCCAGCAGCTTAACCGGGACAGGGGTCTATGGCTACACCTTC. This codes for CASSLTGTGVYGYTF. The whole variable domain, remainder taken from reference TRBV5-6 and TRBJ1-2, is DAGVTQSPTHLIKTRGQQVTLRCSPKSGHDTVSWYQQALGQGPQFIFQYYEEEERQRGNFPDRFSGHQFPNYSSELNVNALLLGDSALYLCASSLTGTGVYGYTFGSGTRLTVV.

J is TRBJ2-7 and V is TRBV11-2; D is unresolved. CDR1 is SGHAT, CDR2 FQNNGV, per germline. This CDR3 comprises 15 residues. Trimming took off 1 base at V and 2 bases at J, with 12 bases between the two ends. CDR3 sequence reads: CASSLVVGKTYEQYF. The CDR3 nucleotides are TGTGCCAGCAGCTTAGTTGTAGGGAAAACCTACGAGCAGTACTTC.

The chain combines TRBV7-9 with TRBJ2-3; TRBD1 or TRBD2 may be the D gene (5 bases each). V gave up 6 bases and J gave up 4 bases, with 11 bases separating them. Germline loops: CDR1 SEHNR, CDR2 FQNEAQ (reference sequence). The CDR3 consists of 13 residues. The CDR3 bases are TGTGCCAGCAGTACACGGGGCGCAGATACGCAGTATTTT. Translated, it gives CASSTRGADTQYF.

This clone has just one count. The V gene is TRBV28, the J gene TRBJ1-1, with D tentatively TRBD1 (5 bases). The CDR3 contains 14 residues. V lost 2 bases and J 1 base, leaving 8 bases between the germline ends. Germline-derived CDR1 and CDR2 are MDHEN and SYDVKM. The DNA for the CDR3 is TGTGCCAGCAGTTTAAGGGACCGGAACACTGAAGCTTTCTTT. It yields the protein CASSLRDRNTEAFF.

The chain employs TRBV4-3 and TRBJ2-4, with D perhaps TRBD2 (6 bases). The germline gives CDR1 LGHNA, CDR2 YSLEER. V was cut by 0 bases and J by 1 base, with 22 bases left in between. There are 20 residues in the CDR3. The chain's CDR3 is CASSQEGAWGSGGAKNIQYF. CDR3 coding DNA: TGCGCCAGCAGCCAAGAAGGGGCGTGGGGTAGCGGAGGGGCCAAAAACATTCAGTACTTC.

In the case of this clone: This sample includes further DNA sequences coding for the same CDR3. This chain joins TRBV6-1 and TRBJ1-2, with no clear D. The CDR3 covers 13 residues. Trimming cost V 1 base and J 4 bases, with 7 bases left between them. Germline CDR1 and CDR2: MNHNS and SASEGT. CDR3 region: CASSEGVGYGYTF. In nucleotides, the CDR3 is TGTGCCAGCAGTGAAGGGGTGGGCTATGGCTACACCTTC.